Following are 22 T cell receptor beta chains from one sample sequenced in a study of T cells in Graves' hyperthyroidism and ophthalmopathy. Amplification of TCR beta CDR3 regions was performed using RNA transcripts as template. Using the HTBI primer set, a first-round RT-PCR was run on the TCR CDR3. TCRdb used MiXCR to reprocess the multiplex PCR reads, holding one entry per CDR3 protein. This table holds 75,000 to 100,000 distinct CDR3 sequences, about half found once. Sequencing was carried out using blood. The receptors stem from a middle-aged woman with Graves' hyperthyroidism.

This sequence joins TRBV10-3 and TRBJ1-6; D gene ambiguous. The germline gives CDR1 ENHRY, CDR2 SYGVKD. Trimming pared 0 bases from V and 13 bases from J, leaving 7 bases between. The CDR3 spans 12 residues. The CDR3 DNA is TGTGCCATCAGTGAGTCGAGTGGGCCCCTCCACTTT. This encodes CAISESSGPLHF.

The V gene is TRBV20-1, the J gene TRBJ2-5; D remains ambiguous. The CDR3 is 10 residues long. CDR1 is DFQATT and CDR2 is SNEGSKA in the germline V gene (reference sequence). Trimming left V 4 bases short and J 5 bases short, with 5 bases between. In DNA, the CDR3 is TGCAGTGCTAAGCAGGAGACCCAGTACTTC. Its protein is CSAKQETQYF.

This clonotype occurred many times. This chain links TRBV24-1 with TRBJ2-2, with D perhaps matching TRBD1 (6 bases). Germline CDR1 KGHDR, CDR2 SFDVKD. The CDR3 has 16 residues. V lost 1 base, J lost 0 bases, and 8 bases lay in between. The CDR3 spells CATSDFRTANTGELFF. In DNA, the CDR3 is TGTGCCACCAGTGATTTCAGGACAGCGAACACCGGGGAGCTGTTTTTT.

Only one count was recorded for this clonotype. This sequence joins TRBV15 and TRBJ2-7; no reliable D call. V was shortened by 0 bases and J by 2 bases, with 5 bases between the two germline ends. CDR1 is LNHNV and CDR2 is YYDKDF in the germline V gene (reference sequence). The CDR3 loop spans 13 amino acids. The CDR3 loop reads CATSRDPPYEQYF. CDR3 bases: TGTGCCACCAGCAGAGATCCACCCTACGAGCAGTACTTC.

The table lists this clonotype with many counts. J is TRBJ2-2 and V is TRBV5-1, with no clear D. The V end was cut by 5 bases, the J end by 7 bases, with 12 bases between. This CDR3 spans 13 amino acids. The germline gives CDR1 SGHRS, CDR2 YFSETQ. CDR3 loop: CASRASAGGELFF. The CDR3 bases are TGCGCCAGCAGGGCCTCGGCAGGCGGGGAGCTGTTTTTT.

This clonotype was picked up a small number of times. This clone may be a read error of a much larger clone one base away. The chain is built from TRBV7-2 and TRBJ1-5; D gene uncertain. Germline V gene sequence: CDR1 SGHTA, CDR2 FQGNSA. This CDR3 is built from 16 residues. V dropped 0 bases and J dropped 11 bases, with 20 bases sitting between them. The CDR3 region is CASSLAGRALTRSQHF. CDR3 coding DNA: TGTGCCAGCAGCTTAGCTGGGAGGGCCCTAACACGATCCCAGCATTTT.

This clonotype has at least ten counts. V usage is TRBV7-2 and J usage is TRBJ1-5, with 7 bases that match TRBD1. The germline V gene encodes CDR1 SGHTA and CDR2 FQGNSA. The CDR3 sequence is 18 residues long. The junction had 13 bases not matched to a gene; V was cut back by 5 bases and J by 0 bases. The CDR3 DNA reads TGTGCCAGCAGCCTTACAGGGGACACAATTAATAGCAATCAGCCCCAGCATTTT. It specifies CASSLTGDTINSNQPQHF.

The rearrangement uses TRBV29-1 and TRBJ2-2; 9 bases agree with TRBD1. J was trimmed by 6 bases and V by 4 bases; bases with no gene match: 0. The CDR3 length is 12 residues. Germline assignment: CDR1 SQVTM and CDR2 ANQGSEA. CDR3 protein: CSVGQGAGELFF. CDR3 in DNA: TGCAGCGTTGGACAGGGGGCCGGGGAGCTGTTTTTT.

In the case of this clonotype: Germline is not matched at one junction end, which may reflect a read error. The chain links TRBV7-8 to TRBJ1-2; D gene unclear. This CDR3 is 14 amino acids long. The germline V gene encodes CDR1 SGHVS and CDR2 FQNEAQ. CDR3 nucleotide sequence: TGTGCCGGCAGCTTTGGAGGGCAGCACTATGGCTACACCTTC. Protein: CAGSFGGQHYGYTF.

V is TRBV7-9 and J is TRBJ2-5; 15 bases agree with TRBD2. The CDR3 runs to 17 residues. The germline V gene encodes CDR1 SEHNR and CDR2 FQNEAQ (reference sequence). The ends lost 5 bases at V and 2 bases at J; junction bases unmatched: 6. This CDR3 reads CASSIGLAGGIQETQYF. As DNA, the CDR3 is TGTGCCAGCAGCATCGGACTAGCGGGAGGGATACAAGAGACCCAGTACTTC.

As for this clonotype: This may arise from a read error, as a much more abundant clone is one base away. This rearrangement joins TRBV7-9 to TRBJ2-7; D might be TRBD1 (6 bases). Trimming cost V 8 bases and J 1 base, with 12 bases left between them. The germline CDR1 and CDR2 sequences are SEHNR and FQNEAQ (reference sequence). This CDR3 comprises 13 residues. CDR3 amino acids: CASAPRGSYEQYF. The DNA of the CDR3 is TGTGCCAGCGCACCTAGGGGGTCCTACGAGCAGTACTTC.

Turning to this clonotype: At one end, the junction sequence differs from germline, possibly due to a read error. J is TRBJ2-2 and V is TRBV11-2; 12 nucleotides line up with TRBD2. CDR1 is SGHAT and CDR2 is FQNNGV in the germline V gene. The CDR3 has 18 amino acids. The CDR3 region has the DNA TGTGCCAGCAGCCAAGCCGGACTAGCGGGATCCAACACCGGGGAGCTGCTTTTT. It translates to CASSQAGLAGSNTGELLF.

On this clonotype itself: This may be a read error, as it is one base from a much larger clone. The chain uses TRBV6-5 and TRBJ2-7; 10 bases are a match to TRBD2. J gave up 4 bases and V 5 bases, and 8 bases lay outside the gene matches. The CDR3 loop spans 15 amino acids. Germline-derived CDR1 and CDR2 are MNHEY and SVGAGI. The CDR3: CASSTSASGSYEQYF. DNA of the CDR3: TGTGCCAGCAGTACATCGGCTAGCGGGAGTTACGAGCAGTACTTC.

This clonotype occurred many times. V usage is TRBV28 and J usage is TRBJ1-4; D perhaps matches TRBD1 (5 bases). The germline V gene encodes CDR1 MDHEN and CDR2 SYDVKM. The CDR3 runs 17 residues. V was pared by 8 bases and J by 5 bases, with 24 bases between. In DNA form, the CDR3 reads TGTGCCAGCGGAGGGCGTTTCCACGTGGGGGGGAATGAAAAACTGTTTTTT. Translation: CASGGRFHVGGNEKLFF.

The CDR3 DNA reads TGTGCCAGCAGCTTCGCTAGCGGGAGAACCTACGAGCAGTACTTC. Translating it yields CASSFASGRTYEQYF. This chain joins TRBV7-2 and TRBJ2-7, with 10 bases that match TRBD2. The CDR3 has 15 residues. The trim removed 3 bases at V and 2 bases at J, leaving 4 bases unmatched. Germline V CDR1 and CDR2: SGHTA, FQGNSA. Using reference TRBV7-2 and TRBJ2-7 for the parts outside the CDR3, the full variable domain is GAGVSQSPSNKVTEKGKDVELRCDPISGHTALYWYRQSLGQGLEFLIYFQGNSAPDKSGLPSDRFSAERTGGSVSTLTIQRTQQEDSAVYLCASSFASGRTYEQYFGPGTRLTVT.

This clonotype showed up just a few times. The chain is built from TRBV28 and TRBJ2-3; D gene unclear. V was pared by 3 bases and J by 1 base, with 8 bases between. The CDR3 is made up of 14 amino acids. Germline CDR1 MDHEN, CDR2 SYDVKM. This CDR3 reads CASSFVAGTDTQYF. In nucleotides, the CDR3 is TGTGCCAGCAGTTTCGTGGCGGGCACAGATACGCAGTATTTT.

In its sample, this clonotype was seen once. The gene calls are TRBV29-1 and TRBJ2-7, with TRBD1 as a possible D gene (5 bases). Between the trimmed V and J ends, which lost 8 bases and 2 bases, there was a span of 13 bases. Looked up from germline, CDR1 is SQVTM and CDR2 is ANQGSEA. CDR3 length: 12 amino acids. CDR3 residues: CSPTTVPYEQYF. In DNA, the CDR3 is TGCAGCCCCACGACAGTTCCCTACGAGCAGTACTTC.

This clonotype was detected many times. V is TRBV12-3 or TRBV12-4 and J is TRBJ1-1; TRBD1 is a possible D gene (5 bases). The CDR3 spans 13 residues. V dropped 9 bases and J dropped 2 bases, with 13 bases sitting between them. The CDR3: CASLAGGNTEAFF. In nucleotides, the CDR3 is TGTGCCAGTTTAGCGGGGGGAAACACTGAAGCTTTCTTT.

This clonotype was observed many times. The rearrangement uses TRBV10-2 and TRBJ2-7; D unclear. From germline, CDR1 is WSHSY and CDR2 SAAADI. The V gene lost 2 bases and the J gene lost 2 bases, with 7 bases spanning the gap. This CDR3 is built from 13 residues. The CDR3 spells CASSEMVAYEQYF. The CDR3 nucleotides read TGCGCCAGCAGTGAGATGGTAGCCTACGAGCAGTACTTC.

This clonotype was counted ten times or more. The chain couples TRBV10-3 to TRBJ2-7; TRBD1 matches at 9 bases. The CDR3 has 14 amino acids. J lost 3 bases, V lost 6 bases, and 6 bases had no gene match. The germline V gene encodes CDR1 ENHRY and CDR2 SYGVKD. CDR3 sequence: CAISPGTGIYEQYF. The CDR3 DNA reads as TGTGCCATCAGCCCCGGGACAGGGATCTACGAGCAGTACTTC.

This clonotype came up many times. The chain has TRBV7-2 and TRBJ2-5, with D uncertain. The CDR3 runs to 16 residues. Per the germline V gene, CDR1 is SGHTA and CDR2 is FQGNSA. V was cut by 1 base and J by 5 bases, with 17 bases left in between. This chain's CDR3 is CASSLVSLVLSETQYF. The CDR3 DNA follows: TGTGCCAGCAGCTTAGTAAGCCTCGTCCTATCTGAGACCCAGTACTTC.

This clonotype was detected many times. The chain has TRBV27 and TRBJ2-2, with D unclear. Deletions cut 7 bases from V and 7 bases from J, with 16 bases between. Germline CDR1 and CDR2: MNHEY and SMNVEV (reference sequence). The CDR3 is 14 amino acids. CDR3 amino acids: CASKWQVNGGELFF. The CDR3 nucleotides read TGTGCCAGCAAGTGGCAGGTCAACGGCGGGGAGCTGTTTTTT.